One and the same sample provided the 13 T cell receptor beta chains below, sequenced in a study of blood T cells in healthy people across ages. A second PCR, run for roughly 6 to 11 cycles, used a sample-barcoded 5' primer plus a J-beta primer mix. TCRdb re-called the 5' RACE reads through MiXCR, storing one row per CDR3 protein. Of fewer than 700,000 distinct CDR3 sequences listed, roughly two fifths are singletons. The material sequenced was blood. These receptors were obtained from a man older than 75 in good health.

Concerning this clonotype: The junction shows a germline mismatch at one end, possibly a read error. The chain uses TRBV7-7 and TRBJ1-6; D remains unclear. The CDR3 is 15 amino acids. CDR1 is SSHAT and CDR2 is FNYEAQ in the germline V gene (reference sequence). The CDR3 DNA reads as TGTGCCAGCGGCTTCCCCGGAGGAGGGAGATCACCCCTCCACTTT. Translating gives CASGFPGGGRSPLHF.

CDR3: CASSLGGAYTGELFF. CDR3 coding DNA: TGTGCCAGCAGCTTAGGGGGCGCCTACACCGGGGAGCTGTTTTTT. V is TRBV11-2 and J is TRBJ2-2; D is possibly TRBD1 (5 bases). Germline V gene lookup returns CDR1 SGHAT and CDR2 FQNNGV. Trimming took off 1 base at V and 3 bases at J, with 9 bases between the two ends. The CDR3 contains 15 residues.

This clonotype has only a few counts. The chain links TRBV21-1 to TRBJ2-3. TRBV21-1 is a documented pseudogene. CDR3 size: 13 residues. The DNA of the CDR3 is TGTGCCAGCAACGAGCAGGTAACAGATACGCAGTATTTT. As protein: CASNEQVTDTQYF.

This chain joins TRBV7-2 and TRBJ2-7; D unclear. The V gene's germline CDR1 is SGHTA and CDR2 FQGNSA. This CDR3 contains 13 residues. V lost 1 base to trimming and J lost 3 bases, with 7 bases between them. The CDR3 is CASSLVVDYEQYF. The CDR3 DNA sequence: TGTGCCAGCAGCTTAGTGGTAGACTACGAGCAGTACTTC.

V is TRBV20-1 and J is TRBJ2-2; D not resolved. V was clipped by 0 bases and J by 2 bases, with 13 bases between them. CDR1 DFQATT and CDR2 SNEGSKA come from the germline V gene (reference sequence). The CDR3 is made up of 16 amino acids. CDR3 loop: CSARDGSDINTGELFF. CDR3 nucleotide sequence: TGCAGTGCTAGAGATGGGTCTGACATTAACACCGGGGAGCTGTTTTTT.

This rearrangement joins TRBV6-5 to TRBJ1-6, with TRBD1 matching 8 bases. Germline V CDR1 and CDR2: MNHEY, SVGAGI. The trim removed 6 bases at V and 7 bases at J, leaving 5 bases unmatched. CDR3 length equals 14 residues. The DNA of the CDR3 is TGTGCCAGCAGGGCGGACAGGGCCAATTCACCCCTCCACTTT. Translated, it gives CASRADRANSPLHF.

This clonotype was found a few times. The chain carries TRBV6-6 and TRBJ2-7; D tentatively reads TRBD1 or TRBD2 (5 bases each). Germline V lookup: CDR1 MNHNY, CDR2 SVGAGI (reference sequence). The ends were cut back, 7 bases at V and 6 bases at J, with 19 bases in the middle. The CDR3 is 14 residues long. In DNA form, the CDR3 reads TGTGCCAGCATCAAGGGGCGGGCTGGGGGCGAGCAGTACTTC. Translating gives CASIKGRAGGEQYF.

In its sample, this clonotype was seen a few times. The chain couples TRBV3-1 to TRBJ1-1, with 8 nucleotides matching TRBD1. The CDR3 sequence is 16 residues long. Germline V gives CDR1 LGHDT, CDR2 YNNKEL (reference sequence). The V gene end was trimmed by 6 bases and the J gene end by 0 bases; junction bases not matched to a gene: 9. This CDR3 is CASRQGDSMMNTEAFF. The DNA for the CDR3 is TGTGCCAGCAGACAGGGGGACAGTATGATGAACACTGAAGCTTTCTTT.

This clonotype has a handful of counts. The V gene is TRBV6-1, the J gene TRBJ2-5; possible D gene TRBD2, 6 bases. This CDR3 spans 16 amino acids. Trimming shortened V by 7 bases and J by 0 bases, and 18 bases separated the two germline ends. Per germline, CDR1 MNHNS and CDR2 SASEGT. CDR3 in DNA: TGTGCCAGCAAACCTGATGGGCGGGGAAACCAAGAGACCCAGTACTTC. This sequence encodes CASKPDGRGNQETQYF.

The CDR3 spells CSALDRAVPNSIQYF. Here the CDR3 DNA reads TGCAGTGCTTTAGACAGGGCCGTCCCCAATTCCATTCAGTACTTC. The chain combines TRBV20-1 with TRBJ2-4; the match to TRBD1 covers 7 bases. Germline V CDR1 and CDR2: DFQATT, SNEGSKA (reference sequence). J gave up 9 bases and V 5 bases, and 16 bases lay outside the gene matches. The CDR3 is 15 residues long.

The V and J genes are TRBV24-1 and TRBJ2-1, with D tentatively TRBD2 (7 bases). Germline V gives CDR1 KGHDR, CDR2 SFDVKD. V was clipped by 0 bases and J by 1 base, with 9 bases between them. The CDR3 is 16 residues long. The CDR3 loop reads CATSDLRGASYNEQFF. The CDR3 DNA reads as TGTGCCACCAGTGATTTGCGGGGGGCTTCCTACAATGAGCAGTTCTTC.

This clonotype was observed a few times. The chain has TRBV7-9 and TRBJ1-4; possible D gene TRBD1, 5 bases. The germline V gene has CDR1 SEHNR and CDR2 FQNEAQ (reference sequence). The CDR3 runs 14 residues. The germline V and J ends were trimmed by 3 bases and 5 bases, with 10 bases remaining between them. The CDR3 sequence is CASSFRGGNEKLFF. The CDR3 nucleotides are TGTGCCAGCAGCTTCCGGGGCGGGAATGAAAAACTGTTTTTT.

This clonotype was recorded many times. The rearrangement joins TRBV7-2 to TRBJ1-2; D gene uncertain. V lost 0 bases and J lost 3, with 8 bases in between. The CDR3 contains 14 residues. The germline V gene has CDR1 SGHTA and CDR2 FQGNSA. The CDR3 loop is CASSLASRDYGYTF. CDR3 sequence (DNA): TGTGCCAGCAGCTTAGCGTCCCGCGACTATGGCTACACCTTC. Based on the CDR3 plus reference TRBV7-2 and TRBJ1-2, the full variable domain is GAGVSQSPSNKVTEKGKDVELRCDPISGHTALYWYRQSLGQGLEFLIYFQGNSAPDKSGLPSDRFSAERTGGSVSTLTIQRTQQEDSAVYLCASSLASRDYGYTFGSGTRLTVV.